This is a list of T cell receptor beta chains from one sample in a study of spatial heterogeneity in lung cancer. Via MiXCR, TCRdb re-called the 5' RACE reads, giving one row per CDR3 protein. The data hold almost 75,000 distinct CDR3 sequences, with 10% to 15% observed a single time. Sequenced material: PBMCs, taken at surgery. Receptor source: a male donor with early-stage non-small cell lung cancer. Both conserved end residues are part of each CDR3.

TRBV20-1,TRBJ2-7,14,CSARDSRTNYEQYF
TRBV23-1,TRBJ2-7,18,CASSQSEGTSGVTYEQYF
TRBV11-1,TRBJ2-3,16,CASTPLEQTGTDTQYF
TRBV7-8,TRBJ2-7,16,CASSLWDRGSDYEQYF
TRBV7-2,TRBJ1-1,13,CASSFRDPILAFF
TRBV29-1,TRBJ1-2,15,CSVEDGGQGAAGYTF
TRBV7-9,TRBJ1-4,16,CASSSGQGRSNEKLFF
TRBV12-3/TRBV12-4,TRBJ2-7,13,CASSFNSVYEQYF
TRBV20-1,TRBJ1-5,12,CSAGAPRQPQHF
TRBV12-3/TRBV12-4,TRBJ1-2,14,CASSFAFGDYGYTF
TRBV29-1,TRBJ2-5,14,CSVGPKLRVETQYF
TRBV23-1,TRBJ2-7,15,CASSRKGRETYEQYF
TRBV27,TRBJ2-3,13,CASSLSRRTTQYF
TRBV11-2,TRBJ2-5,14,CASSAGTEKETQYF
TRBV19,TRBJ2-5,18,CASSIDWTKSGGKETQYF
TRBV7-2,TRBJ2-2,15,CASSLEVRNTGELFF
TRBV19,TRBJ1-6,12,CASSIRVSPLHF
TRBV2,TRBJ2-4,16,CASSGGQEGAKNIQYF
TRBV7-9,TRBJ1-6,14,CASSSGAVNSPLHF
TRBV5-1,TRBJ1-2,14,CASSPAGGNYGYTF
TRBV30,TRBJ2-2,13,CAWGQPGTGELFF
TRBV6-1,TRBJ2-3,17,CASSVTLAGGHTDTQYF
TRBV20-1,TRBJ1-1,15,CSARPEAGGRAEAFF
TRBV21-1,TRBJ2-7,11,CASAALREQYF
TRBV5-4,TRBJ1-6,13,CASSGDGNSPLHF
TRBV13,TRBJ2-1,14,CASSPSDRGNEQFF
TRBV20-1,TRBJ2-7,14,CSARGGDSSYEQYF
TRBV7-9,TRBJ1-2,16,CASSRGQGLLDYGYTF
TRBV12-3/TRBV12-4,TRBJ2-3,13,CASSLRFTDTQYF
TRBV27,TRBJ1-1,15,CASNDLQGSHTEAFF
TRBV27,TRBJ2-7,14,CASSLLSASYEQYF
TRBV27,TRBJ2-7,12,CASQAGYGEQYF
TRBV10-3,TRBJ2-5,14,CAISEPGVQETQYF
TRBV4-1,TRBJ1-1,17,CASSTLGSGATSTEAFF
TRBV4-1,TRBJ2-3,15,CASSQASSGTDTQYF
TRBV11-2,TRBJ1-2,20,CASSLEPGQGARSANYGYTF
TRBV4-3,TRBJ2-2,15,CASSLDRAVPGELFF
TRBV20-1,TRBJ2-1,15,CSARPGDRGRVEQFF
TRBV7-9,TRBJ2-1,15,CASSLLGGADNEQFF